This T cell receptor beta chain was obtained from a study of T-cell memory formation after mild COVID-19. As concerns this clonotype: Here the CDR3 omits its conserved ending phenylalanine or tryptophan, so a read error is the likely source. The DNA is omitted, as the CDR3 cannot be located on it reliably, and the CDR3 follows TCRdb's listing.

Termini included, the CDR3 measures 12 amino acids. Germline values: CDR1 MNHGY, CDR2 SAAAGT. One entry per CDR3 protein results from TCRdb running MiXCR on the 5' RACE reads. The repertoire consists of under 550,000 distinct CDR3 sequences, with roughly 17% occurring once and the leading ten covering approximately 21%. The rearrangement links TRBV6-8 to TRBJ1-1; TRBD1 is the table's D call, not checked against the DNA. Specimen: PBMCs or a T cell subset sorted from them (not recorded which). The sequence derives from a man between 18 and 35 years old who had mild COVID-19 (a few samples of this study predate the infection). Cell type and time point are not known. This CDR3 reads CASSPLGVISRI.